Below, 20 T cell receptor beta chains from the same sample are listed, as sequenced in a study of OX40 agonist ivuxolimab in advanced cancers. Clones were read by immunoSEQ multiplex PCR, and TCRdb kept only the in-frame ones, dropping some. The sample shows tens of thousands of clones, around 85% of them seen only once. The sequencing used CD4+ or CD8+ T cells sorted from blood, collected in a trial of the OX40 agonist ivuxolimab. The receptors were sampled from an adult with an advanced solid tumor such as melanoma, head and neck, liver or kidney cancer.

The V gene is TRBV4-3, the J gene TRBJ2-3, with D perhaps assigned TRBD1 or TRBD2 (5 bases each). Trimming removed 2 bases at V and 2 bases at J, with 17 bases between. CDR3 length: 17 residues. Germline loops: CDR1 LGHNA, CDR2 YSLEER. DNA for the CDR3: TGCGCCAGCAGCCAAAGCCCAAGGGGACGGAACACAGATACGCAGTATTTT. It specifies CASSQSPRGRNTDTQYF.

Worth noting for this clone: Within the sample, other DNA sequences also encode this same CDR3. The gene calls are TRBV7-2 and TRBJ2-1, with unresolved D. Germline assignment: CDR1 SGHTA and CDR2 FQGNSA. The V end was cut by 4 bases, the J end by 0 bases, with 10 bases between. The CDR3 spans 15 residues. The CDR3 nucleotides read TGTGCCAGCAGCTCGGGCACCAGCTCCTACAATGAGCAGTTCTTC. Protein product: CASSSGTSSYNEQFF.

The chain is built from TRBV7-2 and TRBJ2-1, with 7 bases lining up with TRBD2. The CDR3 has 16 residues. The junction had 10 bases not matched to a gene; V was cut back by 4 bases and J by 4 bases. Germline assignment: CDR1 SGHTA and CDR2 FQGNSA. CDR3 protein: CASSYQRGTHYNEQFF. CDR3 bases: TGTGCCAGCAGCTACCAGCGGGGCACCCATTACAATGAGCAGTTCTTC.

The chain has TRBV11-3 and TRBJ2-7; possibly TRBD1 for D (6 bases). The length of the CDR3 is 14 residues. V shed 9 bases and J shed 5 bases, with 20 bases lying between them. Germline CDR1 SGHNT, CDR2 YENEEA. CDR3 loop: CASGRGQSSHEQYF. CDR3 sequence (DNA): TGTGCCAGTGGTCGAGGACAGTCGTCCCACGAGCAGTACTTC.

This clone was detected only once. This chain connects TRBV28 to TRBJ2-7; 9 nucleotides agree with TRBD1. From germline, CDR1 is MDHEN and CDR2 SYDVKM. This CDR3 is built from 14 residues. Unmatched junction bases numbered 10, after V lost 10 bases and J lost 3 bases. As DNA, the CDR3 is TGTGCCACCACTACCGGGACAGGGCGCTACGAGCAGTACTTC. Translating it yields CATTTGTGRYEQYF. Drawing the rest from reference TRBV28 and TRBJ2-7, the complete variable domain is DVKVTQSSRYLVKRTGEKVFLECVQDMDHENMFWYRQDPGLGLRLIYFSYDVKMKEKGDIPEGYSVSREKKERFSLILESASTNQTSMYLCATTTGTGRYEQYFGPGTRLTVT.

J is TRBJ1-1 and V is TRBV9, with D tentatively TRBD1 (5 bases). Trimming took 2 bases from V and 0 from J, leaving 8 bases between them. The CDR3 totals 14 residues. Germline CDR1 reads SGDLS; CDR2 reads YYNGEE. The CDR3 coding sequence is TGTGCCAGCAGCGTGGGACGGATGAACACTGAAGCTTTCTTT. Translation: CASSVGRMNTEAFF. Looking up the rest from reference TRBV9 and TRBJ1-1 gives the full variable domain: DSGVTQTPKHLITATGQRVTLRCSPRSGDLSVYWYQQSLDQGLQFLIQYYNGEERAKGNILERFSAQQFPDLHSELNLSSLELGDSALYFCASSVGRMNTEAFFGQGTRLTVV.

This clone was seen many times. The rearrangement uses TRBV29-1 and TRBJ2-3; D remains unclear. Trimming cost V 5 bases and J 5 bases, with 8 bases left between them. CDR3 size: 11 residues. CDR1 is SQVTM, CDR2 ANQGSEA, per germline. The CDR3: CSVIEVDTQYF. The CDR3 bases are TGCAGCGTTATAGAGGTAGATACGCAGTATTTT.

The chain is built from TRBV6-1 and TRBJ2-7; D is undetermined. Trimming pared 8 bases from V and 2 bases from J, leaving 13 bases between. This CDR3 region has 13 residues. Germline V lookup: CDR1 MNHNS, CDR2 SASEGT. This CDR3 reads CASVSGTTYEQYF. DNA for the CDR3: TGTGCCAGCGTTTCCGGTACCACCTACGAGCAGTACTTC.

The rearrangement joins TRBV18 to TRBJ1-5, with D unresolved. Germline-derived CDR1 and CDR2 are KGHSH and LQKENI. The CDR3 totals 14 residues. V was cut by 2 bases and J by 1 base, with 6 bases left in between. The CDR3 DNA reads TGTGCCAGCTCACCATCGAGGAGCAATCAGCCCCAGCATTTT. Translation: CASSPSRSNQPQHF.

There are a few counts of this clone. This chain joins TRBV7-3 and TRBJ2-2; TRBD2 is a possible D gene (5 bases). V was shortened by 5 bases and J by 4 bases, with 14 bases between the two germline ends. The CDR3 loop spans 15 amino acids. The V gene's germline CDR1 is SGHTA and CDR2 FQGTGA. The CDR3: CASSPLGFGTGELFF. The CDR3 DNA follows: TGTGCCAGCAGCCCACTAGGTTTTGGCACCGGGGAGCTGTTTTTT.

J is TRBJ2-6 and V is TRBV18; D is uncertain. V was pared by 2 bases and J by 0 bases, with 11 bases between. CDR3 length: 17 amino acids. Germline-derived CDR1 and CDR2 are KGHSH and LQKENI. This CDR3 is CASSPATAGSGANVLTF. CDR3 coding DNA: TGTGCCAGCTCACCAGCCACCGCTGGCTCTGGGGCCAACGTCCTGACTTTC.

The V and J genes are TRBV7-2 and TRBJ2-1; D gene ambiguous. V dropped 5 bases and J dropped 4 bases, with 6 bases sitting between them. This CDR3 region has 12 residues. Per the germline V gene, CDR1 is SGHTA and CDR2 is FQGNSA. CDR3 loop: CASSPQYNEQFF. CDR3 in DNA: TGTGCCAGCAGCCCCCAATACAATGAGCAGTTCTTC.

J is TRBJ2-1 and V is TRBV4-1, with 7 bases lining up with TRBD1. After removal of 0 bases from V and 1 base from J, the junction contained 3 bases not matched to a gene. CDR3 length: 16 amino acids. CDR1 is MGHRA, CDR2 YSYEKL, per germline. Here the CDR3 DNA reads TGCGCCAGCAGCCAAGAGACAGGGCGGTCCTACAATGAGCAGTTCTTC. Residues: CASSQETGRSYNEQFF.

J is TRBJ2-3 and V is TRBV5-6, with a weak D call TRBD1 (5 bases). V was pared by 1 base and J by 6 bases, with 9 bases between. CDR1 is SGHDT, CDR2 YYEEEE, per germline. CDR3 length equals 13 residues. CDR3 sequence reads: CASSLFRADTQYF. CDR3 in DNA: TGTGCCAGCAGCTTGTTCAGGGCGGATACGCAGTATTTT.

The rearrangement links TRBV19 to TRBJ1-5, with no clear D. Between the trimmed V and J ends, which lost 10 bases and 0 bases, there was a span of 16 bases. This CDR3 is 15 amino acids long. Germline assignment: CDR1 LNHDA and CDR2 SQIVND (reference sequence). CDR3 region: CATEKQVHSNQPQHF. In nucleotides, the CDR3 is TGTGCCACCGAAAAACAAGTTCATAGCAATCAGCCCCAGCATTTT. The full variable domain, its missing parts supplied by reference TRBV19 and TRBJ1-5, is DGGITQSPKYLFRKEGQNVTLSCEQNLNHDAMYWYRQDPGQGLRLIYYSQIVNDFQKGDIAEGYSVSREKKESFPLTVTSAQKNPTAFYLCATEKQVHSNQPQHFGDGTRLSIL.

The DNA of the CDR3 is TGTGCCAGCAGCTTAGAGCGGGGCTGGCAGCCCCAGCATTTT. Translation: CASSLERGWQPQHF. The chain has TRBV7-2 and TRBJ1-5; tentative D call: TRBD1 (5 bases). V was pared by 1 base and J by 7 bases, with 11 bases between. This CDR3 contains 14 residues. Germline V gene lookup returns CDR1 SGHTA and CDR2 FQGNSA. Full variable domain (missing parts from reference TRBV7-2 and TRBJ1-5): GAGVSQSPSNKVTEKGKDVELRCDPISGHTALYWYRQSLGQGLEFLIYFQGNSAPDKSGLPSDRFSAERTGGSVSTLTIQRTQQEDSAVYLCASSLERGWQPQHFGDGTRLSIL.

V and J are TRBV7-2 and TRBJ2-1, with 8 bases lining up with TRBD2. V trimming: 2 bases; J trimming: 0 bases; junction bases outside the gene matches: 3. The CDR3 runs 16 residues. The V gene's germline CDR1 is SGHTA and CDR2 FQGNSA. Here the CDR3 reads CASSLIGTSSYNEQFF. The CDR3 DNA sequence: TGTGCCAGCAGCTTAATTGGGACTAGCTCCTACAATGAGCAGTTCTTC.

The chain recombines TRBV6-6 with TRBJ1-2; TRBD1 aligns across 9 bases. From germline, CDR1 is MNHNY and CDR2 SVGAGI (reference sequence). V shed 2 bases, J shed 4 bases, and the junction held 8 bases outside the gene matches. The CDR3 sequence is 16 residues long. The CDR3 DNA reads TGTGCCAGCAGTTACAATCCGGGACAGGGCGTCTATGGCTACACCTTC. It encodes CASSYNPGQGVYGYTF.

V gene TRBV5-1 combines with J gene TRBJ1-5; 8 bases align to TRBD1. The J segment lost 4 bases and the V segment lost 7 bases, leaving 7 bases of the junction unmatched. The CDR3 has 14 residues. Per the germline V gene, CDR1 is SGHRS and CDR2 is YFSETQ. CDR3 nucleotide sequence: TGCGCCAGCGCGACAGGGGTGGGAAATCAGCCCCAGCATTTT. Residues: CASATGVGNQPQHF.

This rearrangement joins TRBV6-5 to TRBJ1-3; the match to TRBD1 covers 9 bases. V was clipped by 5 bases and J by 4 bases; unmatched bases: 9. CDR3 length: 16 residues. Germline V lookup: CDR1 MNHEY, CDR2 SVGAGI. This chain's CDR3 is CASSNLQGATGNTIYF. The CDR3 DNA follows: TGTGCCAGCAGTAACTTACAGGGGGCGACCGGAAACACCATATATTTT.